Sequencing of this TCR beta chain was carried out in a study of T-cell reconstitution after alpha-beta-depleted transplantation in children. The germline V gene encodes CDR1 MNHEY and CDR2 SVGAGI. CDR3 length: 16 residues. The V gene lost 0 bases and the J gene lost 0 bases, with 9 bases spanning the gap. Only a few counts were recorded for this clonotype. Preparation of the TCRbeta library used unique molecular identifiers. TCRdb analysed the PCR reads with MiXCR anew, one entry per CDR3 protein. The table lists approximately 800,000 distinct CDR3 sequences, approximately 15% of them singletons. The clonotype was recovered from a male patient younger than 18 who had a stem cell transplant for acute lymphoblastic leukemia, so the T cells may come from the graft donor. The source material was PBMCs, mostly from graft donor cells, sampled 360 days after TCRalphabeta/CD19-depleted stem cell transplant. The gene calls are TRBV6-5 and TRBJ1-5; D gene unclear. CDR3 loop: CASSYSFQVSNQPQHF. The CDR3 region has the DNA TGTGCCAGCAGTTACTCGTTCCAGGTTAGCAATCAGCCCCAGCATTTT.